This T cell receptor (beta chain) was observed in a study of cytomegalovirus exposure and HLA in healthy donors. Study results and limitations: In vitro confirmation showed a few CMV-associated chains to be CMV antigen specific. Researchers counted approximately 160 TCR beta chains as cytomegalovirus-associated.

V was cut by 5 bases and J by 1 base, with 16 bases left in between. Germline CDR1 and CDR2: SGHNT and YYREEE (reference sequence). CDR3 size: 15 residues. A note on this clone: Its antigen is unidentified.

The PCR was carried out with 60 Vbeta primers and 13 Jbeta primers. Sequencing was performed with immunoSEQ multiplex PCR; in TCRdb, only in-frame clones are kept and a portion is missing. The sample lists approximately 180,000 clones; over 70% were seen once. The origin of this receptor is a woman in her 30s in good health and CMV-seropositive. Source material: PBMCs. This rearrangement joins TRBV5-4 to TRBJ2-7; TRBD2 might be the D (5 bases). The chain's CDR3 is CASRPGGETSYEQYF. For the CDR3, the DNA is TGTGCCAGCAGGCCCGGTGGGGAGACGTCCTACGAGCAGTACTTC.